This section outlines one T cell receptor (beta chain) sequence together with its context. In the authors' methods: Reference gene primer amplification in the assay estimated nucleated cell counts. Produced via immunoSEQ multiplex PCR; TCRdb's table is partial and in-frame only. V, J and clone size are those of that table, while D and trimming were read from the DNA. This sample has under 150,000 clones, with 70% to 85% found just once. This entry belongs to a study of blood T cell repertoires in COVID-19. The wider study: Spain, Italy and the United States supplied samples that represented acute and convalescent COVID-19. PBMCs, B-cell-depleted T cells, or T cells provided the cDNA or gDNA that made up the material.

Trimming took 5 bases from V and 6 from J, leaving 14 bases between them. Germline CDR1 is LNHDA and CDR2 is SQIVND (reference sequence). The CDR3 loop spans 14 amino acids. Material for sequencing was peripheral blood. The gene calls are TRBV19 and TRBJ1-5; D gene unclear. The sequence derives from a human donor in a cohort sampled during active COVID-19. This CDR3 is CASSETLGVQPQHF. The CDR3 DNA is TGTGCCAGTAGTGAGACTCTAGGTGTTCAGCCCCAGCATTTT.